This TCR beta chain was recorded in a study of T-cell reconstitution after alpha-beta-depleted transplantation in children. Study observations and caveats: Approximately two months post-transplant, alpha-beta T cells reportedly originated from several hundred expanded graft clones. T-cell counts and diversity were attributed mostly to newly produced T cells one year after transplant.

CDR3 length equals 13 residues. The V end lost 5 bases, the J end lost 2 bases, and 9 bases lay between the germline ends. CDR1 and CDR2 from the germline V gene are MDHEN and SYDVKM. Details on this clonotype: Its antigen is unidentified.

Unique molecular identifiers were incorporated into the prepared TCRbeta library. TCRdb itself ran the PCR reads through MiXCR, one entry per CDR3 protein. The sample has around 500,000 distinct CDR3 sequences; 20% to 25% are singletons. The V call is TRBV28, the J call TRBJ1-2, with D perhaps matching TRBD1 (6 bases). Sequenced here: PBMCs, mostly from graft donor cells, sampled 360 days after TCRalphabeta/CD19-depleted stem cell transplant. This clonotype was obtained from a boy less than two years old who had a stem cell transplant for acute myeloid leukemia, so the T cells may come from the graft donor. The CDR3 DNA is TGTGCCAGCAGTAGGGGGTTCAACTATGGCTACACCTTC. This translates into CASSRGFNYGYTF.